The 26 T cell receptor beta chains below come from one sample, sequenced in a study of naive and memory T cell subsets (dated by TCRdb to the late 2010s). The library was produced with UMI-ligation and nested PCR. The sequencer was an Illumina MiSeq. The beta constant-region primer was an equimolar mix of two oligonucleotides covering both TRBC1 and TRBC2. In TCRdb, the public reads were trimmed at Q25 with fastp and aligned with MiXCR, with productive beta chains retained. All rows with the same CDR3 protein become a single entry with the most common DNA and genes. The sample includes some 85,000 distinct CDR3 sequences, with under 15% observed a single time. In total, the top ten clones hold around 0.99% of the sample. Sequences were obtained from central memory CD4+ T cells from blood. What the cell subset or site label conveys for this sample: central memory, CD45RA- CD27+. These receptors were obtained from a human donor in good health.

This clonotype appeared a few times. This rearrangement joins TRBV20-1 to TRBJ2-7; the D gene is possibly TRBD1 (6 bases). Trimming removed 5 bases at V and 3 bases at J, with 17 bases between. The CDR3 runs 14 residues. Looked up from germline, CDR1 is DFQATT and CDR2 is SNEGSKA (reference sequence). The CDR3 DNA reads TGCAGTGCTTATCCAGGGGACGCGGGCTACGAGCAGTACTTC. Translating gives CSAYPGDAGYEQYF.

This chain uses TRBV7-2 with TRBJ1-1; 7 bases are a match to TRBD1. Germline V gene sequence: CDR1 SGHTA, CDR2 FQGNSA. V dropped 8 bases and J dropped 2; count of bases not matched to a gene: 8. The CDR3 contains 14 residues. CDR3 nucleotide sequence: TGTGCCAGCCTGAAGGGACAGATAAACACTGAAGCTTTCTTT. This encodes CASLKGQINTEAFF.

This clonotype was seen a handful of times. The chain joins TRBV19 to TRBJ1-2; TRBD1 matches 7 bases. With V trimmed by 8 bases and J by 4 bases, 10 bases remained unmatched. CDR3 length equals 14 residues. In germline, CDR1 is LNHDA, CDR2 SQIVND (reference sequence). The CDR3 DNA sequence: TGTGCCAGTGTAACTAACAGGGGCGCCTATGGCTACACCTTC. The encoded protein is CASVTNRGAYGYTF.

This clonotype has at least ten counts. The J gene is TRBJ1-2, the V gene TRBV7-9; D may be TRBD1 (5 bases). Germline V CDR1 and CDR2: SEHNR, FQNEAQ (reference sequence). V gave up 1 base and J gave up 6 bases, with 6 bases separating them. The CDR3 is 12 residues long. The CDR3: CASSLDRNGYTF. Here the CDR3 DNA reads TGTGCCAGCAGCTTAGACAGGAATGGCTACACCTTC.

This clonotype was counted ten times or more. This chain uses TRBV29-1 with TRBJ2-6, with 7 bases aligning to TRBD2. Germline-derived CDR1 and CDR2 are SQVTM and ANQGSEA. The CDR3 sequence is 19 residues long. Germline trimming cut 4 bases from V and 3 bases from J; bases unmatched to any gene: 18. CDR3 DNA sequence: TGCAGCGTTGGTGTCTCGGGGGAGGGCCCAGTCGGTGGGGCCAACGTCCTGACTTTC. It yields the protein CSVGVSGEGPVGGANVLTF.

The J gene is TRBJ1-2, the V gene TRBV7-2; D might be TRBD1 (5 bases). Trimming pared 0 bases from V and 1 base from J, leaving 12 bases between. The CDR3 is 16 amino acids. The V gene's germline CDR1 is SGHTA and CDR2 FQGNSA. This chain's CDR3 is CASSLAPDRINYGYTF. DNA of the CDR3: TGTGCCAGCAGCTTAGCGCCCGACAGAATTAACTATGGCTACACCTTC.

J is TRBJ2-4 and V is TRBV11-2, with 11 bases matching TRBD2. CDR3 length equals 19 residues. Germline V CDR1 and CDR2: SGHAT, FQNNGV. The V gene end was trimmed by 5 bases and the J gene end by 1 base; junction bases not matched to a gene: 13. CDR3 residues: CASSLRGLAEGVAKNIQYF. The CDR3 DNA reads TGTGCCAGCAGCCTACGGGGACTAGCGGAGGGGGTCGCCAAAAACATTCAGTACTTC.

The chain uses TRBV20-1 and TRBJ2-5; the match to TRBD2 covers 10 bases. Per the germline V gene, CDR1 is DFQATT and CDR2 is SNEGSKA (reference sequence). The ends lost 3 bases at V and 4 bases at J; junction bases unmatched: 14. The CDR3 is 17 amino acids. CDR3 DNA: TGCAGTGCTAGCCCCCCTGGAAGGCTAGCGGGAGTAGAGACCCAGTACTTC. It yields the protein CSASPPGRLAGVETQYF.

This clonotype showed up many times. This sequence joins TRBV6-5 and TRBJ2-5; D remains unclear. The CDR3 consists of 11 residues. Germline-derived CDR1 and CDR2 are MNHEY and SVGAGI. Trimming left V 6 bases short and J 4 bases short, with 6 bases between. The CDR3 sequence: CASSQRETQYF. In DNA form, the CDR3 reads TGTGCCAGCAGCCAAAGAGAGACCCAGTACTTC.

This clonotype was seen only a few times. V is TRBV20-1 and J is TRBJ2-3; 8 bases match TRBD1. Unmatched junction bases numbered 2, after V lost 3 bases and J lost 0 bases. CDR3 length: 14 amino acids. Per the germline V gene, CDR1 is DFQATT and CDR2 is SNEGSKA (reference sequence). The CDR3 sequence is CSARNRGSTDTQYF. The CDR3 bases are TGCAGTGCTAGGAACAGGGGGAGCACAGATACGCAGTATTTT.

This clonotype was seen a few times. V usage is TRBV5-1 and J usage is TRBJ2-7; 7 bases map to TRBD2. This CDR3 is built from 16 residues. The trim removed 0 bases at V and 1 base at J, leaving 7 bases unmatched. CDR1 is SGHRS and CDR2 is YFSETQ in the germline V gene. CDR3 DNA sequence: TGCGCCAGCAGCTTGGTGCCAGGCGGGGGATCCTACGAGCAGTACTTC. Its protein product is CASSLVPGGGSYEQYF.

The sample holds a few counts of this clonotype. This chain connects TRBV20-1 to TRBJ2-2, with 12 bases identical to TRBD1. This CDR3 has 15 amino acids. Germline values: CDR1 DFQATT, CDR2 SNEGSKA (reference sequence). V dropped 6 bases and J dropped 7; count of bases not matched to a gene: 9. This CDR3 is CSAETGQGAVGELFF. The CDR3 bases are TGCAGTGCGGAAACGGGACAGGGGGCGGTCGGGGAGCTGTTTTTT.

This clonotype has more than one count but fewer than ten. The chain carries TRBV5-6 and TRBJ1-4; 7 bases match TRBD1. Germline trimming cut 1 base from V and 7 bases from J; bases unmatched to any gene: 4. CDR1 and CDR2 from the germline V gene are SGHDT and YYEEEE. This CDR3 comprises 14 residues. CDR3 region: CASSLRQGAEKLFF. As DNA, the CDR3 is TGTGCCAGCAGCTTGAGACAGGGTGCTGAAAAACTGTTTTTT. The complete variable domain, with remaining parts taken from reference TRBV5-6 and TRBJ1-4, reads DAGVTQSPTHLIKTRGQQVTLRCSPKSGHDTVSWYQQALGQGPQFIFQYYEEEERQRGNFPDRFSGHQFPNYSSELNVNALLLGDSALYLCASSLRQGAEKLFFGSGTQLSVL.

This clonotype has more than one count but fewer than ten. The J gene is TRBJ2-3, the V gene TRBV5-1; D not resolved. Trimming stripped 1 base from V and 4 bases from J, with 10 bases between. There are 14 residues in the CDR3. Germline loops: CDR1 SGHRS, CDR2 YFSETQ. The CDR3 DNA sequence: TGCGCCAGCAGCTTGATTCTTCCGTCAGATACGCAGTATTTT. This encodes CASSLILPSDTQYF. The variable domain in full, with the rest retrieved from reference TRBV5-1 and TRBJ2-3, is KAGVTQTPRYLIKTRGQQVTLSCSPISGHRSVSWYQQTPGQGLQFLFEYFSETQRNKGNFPGRFSGRQFSNSRSEMNVSTLELGDSALYLCASSLILPSDTQYFGPGTRLTVL.

The V and J genes are TRBV9 and TRBJ2-3; 9 nucleotides match TRBD1. The CDR3 consists of 14 residues. Germline CDR1 is SGDLS and CDR2 is YYNGEE. V shed 2 bases and J 5 bases; nucleotides not matched to a gene: 3. CDR3 protein: CASSVGTGIDTQYF. The CDR3 DNA reads as TGTGCCAGCAGCGTTGGGACAGGGATAGATACGCAGTATTTT.

This chain links TRBV5-1 with TRBJ1-4; tentative D call: TRBD1 (6 bases). Per germline, CDR1 SGHRS and CDR2 YFSETQ. V lost 0 bases and J 8 bases, leaving 14 bases between the germline ends. This CDR3 is built from 15 residues. CDR3 amino acids: CASSLATGGVEKLFF. Written as DNA, the CDR3 is TGCGCCAGCAGCTTGGCCACTGGGGGCGTGGAAAAACTGTTTTTT.

This clonotype occurred many times. V is TRBV6-5 and J is TRBJ2-5; TRBD2 matches 12 bases. CDR3 length: 15 amino acids. V lost 5 bases and J lost 5; bases outside the gene matches: 6. Germline-derived CDR1 and CDR2 are MNHEY and SVGAGI. This CDR3 reads CASSTKTSGSETQYF. Written as DNA, the CDR3 is TGTGCCAGCAGTACTAAGACTAGCGGGAGTGAGACCCAGTACTTC.

This clonotype was seen more than once but under ten times. The chain has TRBV12-3 or TRBV12-4 and TRBJ1-5; unclear D gene. Deletions cut 8 bases from V and 6 bases from J, with 14 bases between. There are 13 residues in the CDR3. Written as DNA, the CDR3 is TGTGCCAGCGTAGACGTGGCGGGTCAGCCCCAGCATTTT. Translated: CASVDVAGQPQHF.

This clonotype was detected only a few times. V is TRBV20-1 and J is TRBJ2-1; 8 nucleotides match TRBD2. The CDR3 is 13 residues long. The germline V gene has CDR1 DFQATT and CDR2 SNEGSKA (reference sequence). In DNA, the CDR3 is TGCCGCGCCCCGGGGACTAGCTACAATGAGCAGTTCTTC. Translating it yields CRAPGTSYNEQFF.

This chain connects TRBV6-5 to TRBJ1-1; 7 positions match TRBD1. Germline values: CDR1 MNHEY, CDR2 SVGAGI. J lost 3 bases, V lost 6 bases, and 10 bases had no gene match. The CDR3 spans 15 residues. Here the CDR3 reads CASRPTGWVDTEAFF. Here the CDR3 DNA reads TGTGCCAGCAGACCGACAGGGTGGGTGGACACTGAAGCTTTCTTT.

This clonotype was observed a few times. CDR3 in amino acids: CASSVNNRQYGYTF. DNA of the CDR3: TGTGCCAGCAGCGTTAACAACAGACAATATGGCTACACCTTC. V is TRBV9 and J is TRBJ1-2; D is unclear. Germline CDR1 and CDR2: SGDLS and YYNGEE. CDR3 size: 14 residues. V was shortened by 2 bases and J by 5 bases, with 13 bases between the two germline ends.

The V and J genes are TRBV20-1 and TRBJ2-2, with D unclear. The CDR3 consists of 15 residues. The germline gives CDR1 DFQATT, CDR2 SNEGSKA (reference sequence). The ends were cut back, 6 bases at V and 6 bases at J, with 20 bases in the middle. The CDR3 here is CSASPLGDKAGELFF. CDR3 nucleotides: TGCAGTGCCTCCCCTCTAGGAGACAAGGCCGGGGAGCTGTTTTTT.

This chain links TRBV5-6 with TRBJ2-1, with unresolved D. V dropped 4 bases and J dropped 7 bases, with 12 bases sitting between them. CDR1 and CDR2 from the germline V gene are SGHDT and YYEEEE. This CDR3 comprises 13 residues. CDR3 loop: CASSLPSVNEQFF. In DNA, the CDR3 is TGTGCCAGCAGCCTCCCCAGTGTTAATGAGCAGTTCTTC. The complete variable domain, with remaining parts taken from reference TRBV5-6 and TRBJ2-1, reads DAGVTQSPTHLIKTRGQQVTLRCSPKSGHDTVSWYQQALGQGPQFIFQYYEEEERQRGNFPDRFSGHQFPNYSSELNVNALLLGDSALYLCASSLPSVNEQFFGPGTRLTVL.

This clonotype was detected a few times. This chain uses TRBV29-1 with TRBJ1-1, with D possibly being TRBD1 (5 bases). With 7 bases removed from V and 5 bases from J, the gap between germline ends came to 20 bases. CDR1 and CDR2 from the germline V gene are SQVTM and ANQGSEA. This CDR3 is 14 amino acids long. The CDR3 sequence: CSARADGKGTEAFF. The CDR3 DNA follows: TGCAGCGCCCGCGCGGACGGCAAGGGGACTGAAGCTTTCTTT.

This clonotype turned up a few times. J is TRBJ2-3 and V is TRBV20-1; D unresolved. Germline CDR1 DFQATT, CDR2 SNEGSKA (reference sequence). Trimming removed 0 bases at V and 0 bases at J, with 10 bases between. The CDR3 sequence is 15 residues long. The CDR3: CSARDATASTDTQYF. As DNA, the CDR3 is TGCAGTGCTAGAGATGCGACGGCTAGCACAGATACGCAGTATTTT.

This clonotype showed up just once. This sequence joins TRBV18 and TRBJ2-5; TRBD1 might be the D (5 bases). Trimming stripped 0 bases from V and 5 bases from J, with 16 bases between. Per germline, CDR1 KGHSH and CDR2 LQKENI. The length of the CDR3 is 16 residues. CDR3 sequence: CASSPPAGLVRETQYF. CDR3 bases: TGTGCCAGCTCACCACCAGCAGGGCTCGTTAGGGAGACCCAGTACTTC.